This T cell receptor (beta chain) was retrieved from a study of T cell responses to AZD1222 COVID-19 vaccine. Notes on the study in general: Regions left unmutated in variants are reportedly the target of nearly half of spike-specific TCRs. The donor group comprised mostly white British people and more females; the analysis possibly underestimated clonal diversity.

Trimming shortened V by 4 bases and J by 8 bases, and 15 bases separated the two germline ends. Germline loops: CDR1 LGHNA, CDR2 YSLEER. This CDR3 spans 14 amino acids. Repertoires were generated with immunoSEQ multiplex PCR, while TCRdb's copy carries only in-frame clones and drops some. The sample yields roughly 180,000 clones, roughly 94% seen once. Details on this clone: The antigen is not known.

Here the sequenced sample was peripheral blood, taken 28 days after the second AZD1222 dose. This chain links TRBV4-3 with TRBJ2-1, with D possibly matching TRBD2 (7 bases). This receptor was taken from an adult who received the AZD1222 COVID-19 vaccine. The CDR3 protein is CASSPSAGHDEQFF. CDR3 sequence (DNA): TGCGCCAGCAGCCCGTCAGCGGGACATGATGAGCAGTTCTTC.